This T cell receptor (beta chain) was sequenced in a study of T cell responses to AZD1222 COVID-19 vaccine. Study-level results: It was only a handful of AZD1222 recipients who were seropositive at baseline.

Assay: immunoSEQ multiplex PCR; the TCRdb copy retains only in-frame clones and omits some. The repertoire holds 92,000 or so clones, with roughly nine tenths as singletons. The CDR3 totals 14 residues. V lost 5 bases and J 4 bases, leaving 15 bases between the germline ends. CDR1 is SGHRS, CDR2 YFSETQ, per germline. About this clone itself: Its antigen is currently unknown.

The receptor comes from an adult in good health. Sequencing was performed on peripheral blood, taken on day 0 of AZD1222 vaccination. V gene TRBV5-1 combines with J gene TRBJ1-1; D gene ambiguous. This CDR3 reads CASSLEGLVTEAFF. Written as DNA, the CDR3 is TGCGCCAGCAGTCTCGAAGGGTTGGTCACTGAAGCTTTCTTT. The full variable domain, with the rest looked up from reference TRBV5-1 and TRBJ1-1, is KAGVTQTPRYLIKTRGQQVTLSCSPISGHRSVSWYQQTPGQGLQFLFEYFSETQRNKGNFPGRFSGRQFSNSRSEMNVSTLELGDSALYLCASSLEGLVTEAFFGQGTRLTVV.